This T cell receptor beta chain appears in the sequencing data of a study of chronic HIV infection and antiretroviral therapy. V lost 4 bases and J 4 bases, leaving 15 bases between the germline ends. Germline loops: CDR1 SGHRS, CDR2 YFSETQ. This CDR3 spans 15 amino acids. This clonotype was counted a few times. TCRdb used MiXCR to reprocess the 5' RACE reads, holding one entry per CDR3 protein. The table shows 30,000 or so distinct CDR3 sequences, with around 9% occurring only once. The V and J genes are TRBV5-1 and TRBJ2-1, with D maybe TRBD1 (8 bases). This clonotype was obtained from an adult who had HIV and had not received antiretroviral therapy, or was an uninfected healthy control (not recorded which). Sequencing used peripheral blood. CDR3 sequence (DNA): TGCGCCAGCAGCAGCGGGACAGGCACGTACAATGAGCAGTTCTTC. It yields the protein CASSSGTGTYNEQFF. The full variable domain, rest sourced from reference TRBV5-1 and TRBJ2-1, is KAGVTQTPRYLIKTRGQQVTLSCSPISGHRSVSWYQQTPGQGLQFLFEYFSETQRNKGNFPGRFSGRQFSNSRSEMNVSTLELGDSALYLCASSSGTGTYNEQFFGPGTRLTVL.